This paragraph covers one T cell receptor (beta chain) sequence. The antigen remains unidentified. This CDR3 contains 14 residues. V gave up 4 bases and J gave up 2 bases, with 12 bases separating them. Per the germline V gene, CDR1 is SGHRS and CDR2 is YFSETQ. The entry originates in a study of OX40 agonist ivuxolimab in advanced cancers. Turning to the study itself: Patients were roughly 83% male with ages roughly 20 to 90, mean about 65. Notes on the study in general: Partly responding patients at 0.1-3.0 mg/kg showed some of the smallest clonal expansion.

Clones were sequenced by immunoSEQ multiplex PCR, and TCRdb holds only the in-frame ones, with some missing. This sample has 48,000 or so clones; 85% to 90% occur once, and the top ten carry 1.5% to 2%. The chain recombines TRBV5-1 with TRBJ2-5; tentatively, D is TRBD2 (6 bases). This TCR derives from an adult with an advanced solid tumor such as melanoma, head and neck, liver or kidney cancer. Here the sequenced sample was CD4+ or CD8+ T cells sorted from blood, taken in a trial of the OX40 agonist ivuxolimab. As DNA, the CDR3 is TGCGCCAGCAGCGCGGGACTGGTACAAGAGACCCAGTACTTC. Encoded protein: CASSAGLVQETQYF.